The 21 T cell receptor beta chains below were found in one sample sequenced in a study of immune cell composition in non-small cell lung cancer. Sequencing was performed with immunoSEQ multiplex PCR; in TCRdb, only in-frame clones are kept and a portion is missing. The table shows some 1,700 clones, with approximately 78% occurring only once. Sequencing was carried out using lung tumor tissue. The receptors originated from a human donor with non-small cell lung cancer.

J is TRBJ2-5 and V is TRBV10-2; TRBD2 matches at 9 bases. J gave up 2 bases and V 7 bases, and 8 bases lay outside the gene matches. The CDR3 consists of 15 residues. The germline gives CDR1 WSHSY, CDR2 SAAADI. CDR3 sequence: CASMGELAGQETQYF. Here the CDR3 DNA reads TGCGCCAGCATGGGGGAGCTAGCGGGACAAGAGACCCAGTACTTC.

V gene TRBV7-9 combines with J gene TRBJ1-6; D might be TRBD1 (6 bases). The V gene's germline CDR1 is SEHNR and CDR2 FQNEAQ (reference sequence). Deletions cut 1 base from V and 8 bases from J, with 9 bases between. The CDR3 runs 14 residues. The CDR3 spells CASSLDRAHSPLHF. DNA of the CDR3: TGTGCCAGCAGCTTAGACAGGGCGCATTCACCCCTCCACTTT.

In this sample, this clone is hyperexpanded. This chain links TRBV29-1 with TRBJ1-1; maybe TRBD1 (5 bases). The length of the CDR3 is 10 residues. Germline V gene sequence: CDR1 SQVTM, CDR2 ANQGSEA. Trimming removed 2 bases at V and 11 bases at J, with 9 bases between. CDR3 sequence (DNA): TGCAGCGTTGAATTGGGGCCGGCTTTCTTT. As protein: CSVELGPAFF.

The rearrangement uses TRBV28 and TRBJ1-2; 12 bases line up with TRBD1. CDR1 is MDHEN, CDR2 SYDVKM, per germline. The CDR3 is 14 residues long. The trim removed 7 bases at V and 4 bases at J, leaving 4 bases unmatched. Here the CDR3 DNA reads TGTGCCAGCAAACCGGGACAGGGGGCCTATGGCTACACCTTC. Translating gives CASKPGQGAYGYTF.

This chain connects TRBV10-3 to TRBJ1-1; possible D gene TRBD1, 5 bases. V lost 0 bases and J lost 5, with 10 bases in between. CDR1 is ENHRY and CDR2 is SYGVKD in the germline V gene. This CDR3 is built from 14 residues. CDR3 nucleotides: TGTGCCATCAGTGAGTCAGGGAGGGGAACTGAAGCTTTCTTT. It specifies CAISESGRGTEAFF.

This chain uses TRBV11-2 with TRBJ1-6; a possible D gene is TRBD1 (5 bases). The CDR3 runs to 15 residues. Germline values: CDR1 SGHAT, CDR2 FQNNGV. Between the trimmed V and J ends, which lost 3 bases and 9 bases, there was a span of 15 bases. The DNA for the CDR3 is TGTGCCAGCAGCTTGGCCACGGGACTCTCTTCACCCCTCCACTTT. Residues: CASSLATGLSSPLHF.

The chain combines TRBV25-1 with TRBJ2-2; D uncertain. CDR3 length: 13 amino acids. Germline lookup yields CDR1 MGHDK and CDR2 SYGVNS. With 5 bases removed from V and 6 bases from J, the gap between germline ends came to 10 bases. This CDR3 is CASSTDWSGELFF. CDR3 nucleotide sequence: TGTGCCAGCAGTACCGACTGGTCCGGGGAGCTGTTTTTT.

The chain has TRBV9 and TRBJ2-3; tentatively, D is TRBD1 (6 bases). Germline-derived CDR1 and CDR2 are SGDLS and YYNGEE. The CDR3 is made up of 15 amino acids. V lost 0 bases, J lost 4 bases, and 12 bases lay in between. This CDR3 is CASSVEQGRADTQYF. In DNA form, the CDR3 reads TGTGCCAGCAGCGTAGAACAGGGTAGAGCAGATACGCAGTATTTT.

V usage is TRBV10-3 and J usage is TRBJ1-5; D perhaps matches TRBD1 (5 bases). Trimming cost V 0 bases and J 5 bases, with 11 bases left between them. Looked up from germline, CDR1 is ENHRY and CDR2 is SYGVKD. This CDR3 is built from 15 residues. The CDR3 sequence: CAISESQGGDQPQHF. The CDR3 nucleotides read TGTGCCATCAGTGAGTCCCAGGGAGGAGATCAGCCCCAGCATTTT.

The rearrangement joins TRBV28 to TRBJ2-2; TRBD1 matches 9 bases. Unmatched junction bases numbered 10, after V lost 7 bases and J lost 7 bases. Germline loops: CDR1 MDHEN, CDR2 SYDVKM. This CDR3 has 15 residues. The CDR3 bases are TGTGCCAGCATTGAGAGGACAGGGGAAATCGGGGAGCTGTTTTTT. This gives the protein CASIERTGEIGELFF.

V is TRBV5-1 and J is TRBJ1-2; 9 bases align to TRBD1. The germline V gene has CDR1 SGHRS and CDR2 YFSETQ. There are 15 residues in the CDR3. The V and J ends lost 4 bases and 8 bases, in that order; junction bases with no gene match: 12. The chain's CDR3 is CASSGDLQGARGYTF. CDR3 in DNA: TGCGCCAGCAGCGGGGACTTACAGGGGGCTAGAGGCTACACCTTC.

The chain combines TRBV20-1 with TRBJ2-3; D call uncertain. The CDR3 is made up of 11 amino acids. CDR1 DFQATT and CDR2 SNEGSKA come from the germline V gene (reference sequence). V was clipped by 1 base and J by 5 bases, with 4 bases between them. The CDR3 reads CSARAGDTQYF. The CDR3, as DNA: TGCAGTGCTAGAGCGGGAGATACGCAGTATTTT.

V usage is TRBV7-3 and J usage is TRBJ2-3, with TRBD2 as a possible D gene (6 bases). Between the trimmed V and J ends, which lost 4 bases and 2 bases, there was a span of 16 bases. CDR3 length equals 16 residues. Germline V gene lookup returns CDR1 SGHTA and CDR2 FQGTGA. CDR3 sequence (DNA): TGTGCCAGCAGCTACATCGGGCGGGGCCCCACAGATACGCAGTATTTT. Protein sequence: CASSYIGRGPTDTQYF.

This chain connects TRBV5-4 to TRBJ2-7, with TRBD2 matching over 9 bases. The germline V gene encodes CDR1 SGHNT and CDR2 YYREEE (reference sequence). The CDR3 has 15 amino acids. V was pared by 0 bases and J by 1 base, with 2 bases of the junction left unmatched. CDR3 DNA: TGTGCCAGCAGCTTGGATCTAGCGGGGTCCTACGAGCAGTACTTC. The encoded protein is CASSLDLAGSYEQYF.

The V call is TRBV29-1, the J call TRBJ2-5, with TRBD2 as a possible D gene (5 bases). V was shortened by 2 bases and J by 3 bases, with 10 bases between the two germline ends. CDR1 and CDR2 (germline): SQVTM, ANQGSEA. The CDR3 is 13 residues long. CDR3 amino acids: CSVESGLEETQYF. In DNA form, the CDR3 reads TGCAGCGTTGAATCGGGGTTGGAAGAGACCCAGTACTTC.

V gene TRBV14 combines with J gene TRBJ1-6; D may be TRBD1 (5 bases). The CDR3 has 16 amino acids. The ends were cut back, 2 bases at V and 6 bases at J, with 14 bases in the middle. Germline values: CDR1 SGHDN, CDR2 FVKESK. CDR3 sequence (DNA): TGTGCCAGCAGCCAATCGCGAACAGGTGGTAATTCACCCCTCCACTTT. Its protein is CASSQSRTGGNSPLHF.

The sample holds a few counts of this clone. The chain joins TRBV19 to TRBJ1-2; D remains ambiguous. The CDR3 is made up of 12 amino acids. Germline-derived CDR1 and CDR2 are LNHDA and SQIVND (reference sequence). The V end lost 4 bases, the J end lost 8 bases, and 11 bases lay between the germline ends. The CDR3: CASSTGFRGYTF. The CDR3 bases are TGTGCCAGTAGTACCGGGTTTCGGGGCTACACCTTC. The whole variable domain, filled in from reference TRBV19 and TRBJ1-2, reads DGGITQSPKYLFRKEGQNVTLSCEQNLNHDAMYWYRQDPGQGLRLIYYSQIVNDFQKGDIAEGYSVSREKKESFPLTVTSAQKNPTAFYLCASSTGFRGYTFGSGTRLTVV.

The genes are TRBV19 and TRBJ1-1; 8 bases are shared with TRBD1. CDR1 is LNHDA and CDR2 is SQIVND in the germline V gene (reference sequence). The CDR3 extends over 13 amino acids. Trimming removed 6 bases from V and 5 bases from J; junction bases left unmatched: 5. This CDR3 is CASSPTGVTEAFF. For the CDR3, the DNA is TGTGCCAGTAGCCCGACAGGGGTAACTGAAGCTTTCTTT. The variable domain in full, with the rest retrieved from reference TRBV19 and TRBJ1-1, is DGGITQSPKYLFRKEGQNVTLSCEQNLNHDAMYWYRQDPGQGLRLIYYSQIVNDFQKGDIAEGYSVSREKKESFPLTVTSAQKNPTAFYLCASSPTGVTEAFFGQGTRLTVV.

The chain combines TRBV4-1 with TRBJ1-6; 8 nucleotides align to TRBD1. The CDR3 covers 12 residues. Per the germline V gene, CDR1 is MGHRA and CDR2 is YSYEKL. V lost 10 bases and J lost 8; bases outside the gene matches: 4. The CDR3: CATQGADSPLHF. CDR3 coding DNA: TGCGCCACCCAGGGGGCAGATTCACCCCTCCACTTT.

The rearrangement uses TRBV27 and TRBJ2-1, with 9 bases that match TRBD1. The V gene end was trimmed by 7 bases and the J gene end by 4 bases; junction bases not matched to a gene: 5. Germline loops: CDR1 MNHEY, CDR2 SMNVEV (reference sequence). The CDR3 contains 14 residues. The CDR3 DNA reads as TGTGCCAGCACCAACAGGGGGCGGTACAATGAGCAGTTCTTC. Its translation is CASTNRGRYNEQFF.

The table lists this clone with a count of one. The chain carries TRBV5-1 and TRBJ2-5; 10 positions match TRBD1. CDR1 is SGHRS and CDR2 is YFSETQ in the germline V gene. This CDR3 contains 15 residues. V was clipped by 3 bases and J by 5 bases; unmatched bases: 7. CDR3 loop: CASSSGDRGWETQYF. CDR3 bases: TGCGCCAGCAGCTCCGGGGACAGGGGATGGGAGACCCAGTACTTC.